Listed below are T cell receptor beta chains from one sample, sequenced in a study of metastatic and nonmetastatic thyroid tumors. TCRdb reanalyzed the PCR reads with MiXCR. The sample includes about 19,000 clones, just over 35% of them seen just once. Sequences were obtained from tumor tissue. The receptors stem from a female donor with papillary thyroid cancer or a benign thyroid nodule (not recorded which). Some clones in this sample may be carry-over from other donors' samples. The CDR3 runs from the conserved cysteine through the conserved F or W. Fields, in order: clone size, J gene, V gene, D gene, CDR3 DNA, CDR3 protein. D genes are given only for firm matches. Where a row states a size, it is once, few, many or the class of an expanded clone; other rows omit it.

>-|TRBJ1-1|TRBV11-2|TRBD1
TGTGCCAGCAGCTTAGAAGGGACAGGAACTGAAGCTTTCTTT
CASSLEGTGTEAFF
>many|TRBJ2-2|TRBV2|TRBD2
TGTGCCAGCAGGGGAGGGGTCACCGGGGAGCTGTTTTTT
CASRGGVTGELFF
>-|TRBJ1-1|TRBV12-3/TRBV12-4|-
TGTGCCAGCAACCCATCGGGGTTTTACACTGAAGCTTTCTTT
CASNPSGFYTEAFF
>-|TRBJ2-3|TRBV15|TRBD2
TGTGCCACCATCAGAGACACACTAGCGGGAGTGGAAACAGATACGCAGTATTTT
CATIRDTLAGVETDTQYF
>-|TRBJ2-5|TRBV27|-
TGTGCCGTCGGAGAAGAGACCCAGTACTTC
CAVGEETQYF
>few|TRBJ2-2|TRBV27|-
TGTGCCAGCAGTTTTTCAGGGGTCGGCACCGGGGAGCTGTTTTTT
CASSFSGVGTGELFF
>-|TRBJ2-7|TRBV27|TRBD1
TGTGCCAGCAGTCCCCTTGACAGGGGCTACGAGCAGTACTTC
CASSPLDRGYEQYF
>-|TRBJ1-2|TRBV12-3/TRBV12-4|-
TGTGCCAGCAGTTACGGGACATCCCGGCGGTATGGCTACACCTTC
CASSYGTSRRYGYTF
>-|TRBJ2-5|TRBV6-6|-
TGTGCCAGCAGTTACTCGTGGCGGGATCACCAAGAGACCCAGTACTTC
CASSYSWRDHQETQYF
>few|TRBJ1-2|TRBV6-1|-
TGTGCCAGCACCACCTCGTGGTCTGACTATGGCTACACCTTC
CASTTSWSDYGYTF
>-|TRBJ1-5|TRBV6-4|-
TGTGCCAGCAGTGACGGGGCAAATTCTTGGGGACTAGGCAATCAGCCCCAGCATTTT
CASSDGANSWGLGNQPQHF
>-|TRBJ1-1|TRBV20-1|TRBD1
TGCAGTGACAGGGGGTCGGCTGAAGCTTTCTTT
CSDRGSAEAFF
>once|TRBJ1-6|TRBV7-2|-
TGTGCCAGCAGCTTGGGGCAGGGGCAGAATTCACCCCTCCACTTT
CASSLGQGQNSPLHF
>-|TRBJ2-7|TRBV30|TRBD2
TGTGCCTGGAGTAAGTATAGCGGGAACTACGAGCAGTACTTC
CAWSKYSGNYEQYF
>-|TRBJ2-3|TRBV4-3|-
TGCGCCAGCAGCCAAGATCTAGACAACACAGATACGCAGTATTTT
CASSQDLDNTDTQYF
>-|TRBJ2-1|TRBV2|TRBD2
TGTGCCAGCAGTCCGGGACTAGCGGTGAACAATGAGCAGTTCTTC
CASSPGLAVNNEQFF
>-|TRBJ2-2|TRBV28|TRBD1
TGTGCCAGCAGTTATGACAGGGATTGGGGGGAGCTGTTTTTT
CASSYDRDWGELFF
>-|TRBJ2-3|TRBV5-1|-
TGCGCCAGCAGCTTACTGCAGGGAACAGATACGCAGTATTTT
CASSLLQGTDTQYF
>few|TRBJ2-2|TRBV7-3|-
TGTGCCAGCAGCTTTCAAGTCGGGGAGCTGTTTTTT
CASSFQVGELFF
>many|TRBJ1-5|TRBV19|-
TGTGCCAGCGATCGGGCGGGGGGCAGCAATCAGCCCCAGCATTTT
CASDRAGGSNQPQHF
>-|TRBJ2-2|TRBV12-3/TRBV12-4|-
TGTGCCAGCAGTTTAATATCCACCGGGGAGCTGTTTTTT
CASSLISTGELFF
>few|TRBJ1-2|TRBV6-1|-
TGTGCCAGCAGTCCTGAGGGCAGGGGCCACTATGGCTACACCTTC
CASSPEGRGHYGYTF
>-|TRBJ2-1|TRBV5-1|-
TGCGCCAGCAGCTTGACCACGGGCTCCTACAATGAGCAGTTCTTC
CASSLTTGSYNEQFF
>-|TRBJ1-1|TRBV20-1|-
TGCAGTGCCAGACAGGTGAACACTGAAGCTTTCTTT
CSARQVNTEAFF
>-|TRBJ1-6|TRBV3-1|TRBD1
TGTGCCAGCAGCTTAGGGGGACCAGGGGGGAATTCACCCCTCCACTTT
CASSLGGPGGNSPLHF
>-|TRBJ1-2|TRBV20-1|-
TGCAGTGCTAGAGATCAGTCTGGAGGCTACACCTTC
CSARDQSGGYTF
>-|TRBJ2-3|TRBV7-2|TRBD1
TGTGCCAGCAGTTGGGACAGGGGATCAGATACGCAGTATTTT
CASSWDRGSDTQYF